The 10 T cell receptor beta chains reported below all come from one sample, sequenced in a study of T cell changes during pregnancy in multiple sclerosis (dated by TCRdb to 2018 to 2020). Library prep was done by the immunoSEQ multiplex PCR assay. TCRdb stores this immuneACCESS table with in-frame sequences only. Part of the clones is absent; in the studies checked, under half of the shortfall reflects unresolved V genes, and no reason is known for the rest. This sample gives fewer than 75,000 clones in total; 90% to 95% of them show up just once. The ten most abundant clones make up about 5.8% of the sample. The sample here was CD8+ T cells from peripheral blood mononuclear cells, taken before pregnancy. Receptors were obtained from a female donor with multiple sclerosis, enrolled in a pregnancy study.

This clone was recorded once. J is TRBJ2-2 and V is TRBV7-8; D is unresolved. CDR1 and CDR2 from the germline V gene are SGHVS and FQNEAQ. V was shortened by 5 bases and J by 2 bases, with 12 bases between the two germline ends. CDR3 length: 15 amino acids. CDR3 region: CASSLRVLNTGELFF. CDR3 nucleotide sequence: TGTGCCAGCAGCCTACGGGTCCTCAACACCGGGGAGCTGTTTTTT.

This rearrangement joins TRBV19 to TRBJ1-3; D not resolved. Trimming pared 7 bases from V and 2 bases from J, leaving 15 bases between. CDR1 LNHDA and CDR2 SQIVND come from the germline V gene (reference sequence). This CDR3 is built from 15 residues. The CDR3 sequence: CASTPTRAAGNTIYF. CDR3 in DNA: TGTGCCAGTACCCCTACGAGGGCAGCTGGAAACACCATATATTTT.

The V gene is TRBV15, the J gene TRBJ2-1, with 15 bases lining up with TRBD2. Germline V CDR1 and CDR2: LNHNV, YYDKDF (reference sequence). This CDR3 is built from 17 residues. V lost 5 bases to trimming and J lost 3 bases; unmatched junction nucleotides: 5. The chain's CDR3 is CATSEGTSGGLYNEQFF. The CDR3 DNA reads as TGTGCCACCAGCGAGGGGACTAGCGGGGGGCTCTACAATGAGCAGTTCTTC.

This clone has only one observation. The genes are TRBV5-6 and TRBJ2-7, with a weak D call TRBD1 (6 bases). Germline V gene lookup returns CDR1 SGHDT and CDR2 YYEEEE. This CDR3 spans 14 amino acids. The V end lost 0 bases, the J end lost 2 bases, and 9 bases lay between the germline ends. The CDR3 here is CASSLAGAPYEQYF. CDR3 nucleotides: TGTGCCAGCAGCTTGGCAGGGGCCCCCTACGAGCAGTACTTC.

This clone was seen once. The chain uses TRBV13 and TRBJ2-7; maybe TRBD1 (6 bases). The CDR3 contains 14 residues. Germline V gene sequence: CDR1 PRHDT, CDR2 FYEKMQ (reference sequence). Trimming cost V 7 bases and J 4 bases, with 17 bases left between them. CDR3 loop: CASKVSGDLYEQYF. The CDR3 region has the DNA TGTGCCAGCAAAGTGTCAGGGGACCTATACGAGCAGTACTTC.

The V call is TRBV10-3, the J call TRBJ2-3, with D maybe TRBD2 (5 bases). CDR3 size: 16 residues. In germline, CDR1 is ENHRY, CDR2 SYGVKD. V shed 0 bases and J shed 8 bases, with 18 bases lying between them. CDR3 region: CAISESAARPSGTQYF. Here the CDR3 DNA reads TGTGCCATCAGTGAGTCAGCGGCCAGACCGAGCGGTACGCAGTATTTT.

The gene calls are TRBV15 and TRBJ1-2; 7 bases match TRBD1. With 4 bases clipped from V and 6 bases from J, the junction kept 14 bases outside the gene matches. The CDR3 sequence is 16 residues long. Germline V gives CDR1 LNHNV, CDR2 YYDKDF (reference sequence). The CDR3 DNA sequence: TGTGCCACCAGCACACGGGACAGCAACTACGGAGATGGCTACACCTTC. Protein: CATSTRDSNYGDGYTF.

The rearrangement uses TRBV7-8 and TRBJ2-2; tentatively, D is TRBD2 (6 bases). This CDR3 has 18 residues. V was trimmed by 0 bases and J by 6 bases, leaving 20 bases between them. The germline CDR1 and CDR2 sequences are SGHVS and FQNEAQ. The CDR3 protein is CASSLAATGTSLSGELFF. Here the CDR3 DNA reads TGTGCCAGCAGCTTAGCAGCTACCGGGACTTCCCTCTCCGGGGAGCTGTTTTTT. Filled out from reference TRBV7-8 and TRBJ2-2, the complete variable domain reads GAGVSQSPRYKVAKRGQDVALRCDPISGHVSLFWYQQALGQGPEFLTYFQNEAQLDKSGLPSDRFFAERPEGSVSTLKIQRTQQEDSAVYLCASSLAATGTSLSGELFFGEGSRLTVL.

This chain connects TRBV7-3 to TRBJ2-7; 10 bases align to TRBD2. The CDR3 covers 15 residues. CDR1 is SGHTA and CDR2 is FQGTGA in the germline V gene. Losses at the gene ends were 5 bases for V and 2 bases for J; bases not matched to a gene: 6. The CDR3 sequence: CASSASGGAAYEQYF. The CDR3, as DNA: TGTGCCAGCAGCGCAAGCGGGGGGGCCGCCTACGAGCAGTACTTC.

The rearrangement uses TRBV9 and TRBJ2-7; D is possibly TRBD2 (6 bases). The CDR3 contains 16 residues. V lost 0 bases, J lost 4 bases, and 17 bases lay in between. Germline lookup yields CDR1 SGDLS and CDR2 YYNGEE. DNA for the CDR3: TGTGCCAGCAGCGTAGCCGGGAGTGCTGATCTTTACGAGCAGTACTTC. Its protein product is CASSVAGSADLYEQYF.